This T cell receptor (beta chain) emerged from a study of T cells after yellow fever vaccination. Study-wide results and limits: Weaker overall, the secondary response nonetheless peaked faster (day 5 versus 15).

This clonotype appeared many times. No antigen is known for it. TCRdb called the 5' RACE reads again in MiXCR, with one record for every CDR3 protein. The sample includes 200,000 to 250,000 distinct CDR3 sequences, roughly 3% seen only once; the top ten take 2.5% to 3.5%. The CDR3 consists of 14 residues. V dropped 8 bases and J dropped 0 bases, with 11 bases sitting between them. This receptor was obtained from a man between 18 and 35 years old who received the YFV17D yellow fever vaccine. V gene TRBV12-3 or TRBV12-4 combines with J gene TRBJ2-1; the D gene is possibly TRBD1 (6 bases). This material consisted of CD4+ T cells sorted from PBMCs, taken 10 days after the yellow fever booster vaccination. CDR3 bases: TGTGCCAGCGGACACAGGGCCTCCTACAATGAGCAGTTCTTC. It is translated as CASGHRASYNEQFF.